This T cell receptor (beta chain) was recorded in a study of blood T cell repertoires in COVID-19. TCRdb's copy holds only in-frame clones and misses some; the assay was immunoSEQ multiplex PCR. This sample carries some 80,000 clones, less than 90% of them seen once, and the ten largest clones take 3.5% to 4%. The ends lost 3 bases at V and 6 bases at J; junction bases unmatched: 5. CDR1 and CDR2 (germline): SSHAT, FNYEAQ (reference sequence). The CDR3 length is 14 residues. J is TRBJ2-3 and V is TRBV7-7; 8 bases map to TRBD2. The clonotype comes from a man aged 45-60 years with acute or convalescent COVID-19. Sequencing was performed on peripheral blood. The CDR3 spells CASSLTGRADTQYF. As DNA, the CDR3 is TGTGCCAGCAGCTTGACCGGGAGGGCCGATACGCAGTATTTT.